This T cell receptor beta chain was identified during a study of beta chain features in type 1 diabetes (dated by TCRdb to between 2017 and 2018). About the study as a whole: Mean age, gender distribution, total cell number and subset yield did not differ between patients and healthy donors. In the study, recently diagnosed type 1 diabetes patients and matched healthy donors were compared on the TCRB repertoires of their sorted circulating CD4+ T cell subsets. Regulatory and stem cell-like memory subsets were obtained from only 8 patients and roughly 8 healthy donors, while naive and central memory subsets were obtained from all 30 or so donors. Across all samples, roughly 110,000,000 sorted cells were examined, and cell number per subset correlated strongly with RNA yield.

As concerns this clone: Its specific antigen is unknown. Within one base of it there is no much larger clone, and no base qualities were kept.

The entire isolated RNA was reverse transcribed using the High Capacity cDNA Reverse Transcription Kit, and thus expressed TCRB transcripts were sequenced. Naive, central memory and regulatory T cell samples underwent deep immunoSEQ sequencing, averaging about 3.57 million total reads per sample. Sorted cells were lysed in RLT buffer, and RNA was extracted using DNase-treated RNeasy Micro or Mini kits according to cell number. To prevent cross-contamination, every cell subset was processed on its own, while patient and healthy donor samples were processed together. TCRB sequences were amplified from cDNA with the immunoSEQ multiplex PCR, producing 87-bp fragments spanning the CDR3 region. Sequencing of the amplicons was performed on the Illumina HiSeq platform. Per the source publication's procedure: Synthetic template baselines were used to correct PCR bias computationally, reads within Hamming distance 2 were collapsed together, and singletons that could not be merged were discarded. Reads were aligned against IMGT so that V, D and J genes, CDR3 length and insertions or deletions at six rearrangement sites could be assigned. Within each subset, clonotype counts were normalized to sorted cell number, after which true diversity and Gini coefficients were computed with the tcR R package. The overlap coefficient, calculated on TCRB nucleotide sequences, was used to quantify repertoire sharing. Out-of-frame TCRB sequences from naive cells were analyzed as a proxy for the pre-selection repertoire. The table comes from immuneACCESS by way of TCRdb, which keeps in-frame sequences with V and J called. Part of the clones is missing from these tables; in studies checked, under half for an unresolved V gene and the rest for unknown reasons. V and J calls and clone size are as listed in that table; D and trimming were resolved from the DNA. Within this sample are around 150,000 clones, with roughly 60% of them counted one time only. The top ten clonotypes cover roughly 0.089% of the sample.

A single peripheral blood draw of 90 to 150 mL on average was collected from each donor into heparinised tubes. A BD FACSAria II was used to sort naive, central memory, regulatory and stem cell-like memory CD4+ T cells with a panel that included CD45RO, CCR7, CD25, CD127, CD95 and CD27. A purity above 95% was achieved for all sorted populations. PBMCs were isolated right away by Lymphoprep density gradient centrifugation and were stained directly, without culture. To minimize batch effects, samples were stained and sorted in pairs, one healthy donor with one patient per experiment. General conclusions and limits of the study: Only small numbers of individuals were included in the HLA sub-analyses, which left unresolved whether HLA type had any influence on TCRB rearrangement. Shorter templates might be favored by PCR, yet because patient and control samples were amplified and corrected together, any such skew would affect both groups equally. Because cDNA was sequenced instead of genomic DNA, activated cells with high expression could be over-represented, although the groups did not differ in activation or CD3 levels. Naive, central memory and regulatory TCRB repertoires appeared more similar among patients than among healthy donors. Patients with type 1 diabetes made fewer insertions and deleted more nucleotides at VDJ recombination sites, implying thymic rearrangement abnormalities. Type 1 diabetes patients showed a moderate but significant shortening of TCRB CDR3 length in all four CD4+ subsets.

Taken from cysteine to phenylalanine, the CDR3 has 11 residues. The sequence is cut down to CDR3 DNA, 33 bases in frame from base 1. Cut back by 4 bases and 3 bases, the V and J ends lie 4 bases apart. Looking up the germline V gene yields CDR1 SGHAT and CDR2 FQNNGV. The sample comprised naive CD4+ T cells from blood. The intended sense of this specimen's cell subset or site label: true naive CD4+ T cells. The TCR sequence derives from a man aged 30 to 45 with type 1 diabetes. Recombination connected TRBV11-2 to TRBJ2-7; the D gene assignment is ambiguous. The CDR3 here reads CASSYSYEQYF. In nucleotide form, the sequence is TGTGCCAGCAGCTACAGCTACGAGCAGTACTTC.